These 2 T cell receptor beta chains came from one sample sequenced in a study of shared clonotypes between healthy human individuals. CD45RO-negative CD8 cells positively selected for CCR7 made up the naive population, which excluded terminally differentiated effector memory CD45RA+ cells. Sequenced by immunoSEQ multiplex PCR; TCRdb stores in-frame clones only, minus some. Counted here are around 600,000 clones, approximately 95% occurring once; the ten biggest clones make up around 0.11%. The specimen sequenced was naive CD8+ T cells sorted from blood. Receptors originate from a woman in her thirties in good health.

This clone was picked up one time. The CDR3 region has the DNA TGTGCCAGCAGCTTAGAAATGGGGGCAGAAGAGACCCAGTACTTC. Its protein is CASSLEMGAEETQYF. The chain combines TRBV11-1 with TRBJ2-5, with a weak D call TRBD1 (6 bases). This CDR3 comprises 15 residues. Germline V gene lookup returns CDR1 SGHAT and CDR2 FQDESV (reference sequence). Trimming took off 1 base at V and 3 bases at J, with 12 bases between the two ends.

The genes are TRBV4-1 and TRBJ1-1, with D possibly being TRBD1 (5 bases). The CDR3 totals 14 residues. Trimming cost V 0 bases and J 5 bases, with 10 bases left between them. CDR1 is MGHRA, CDR2 YSYEKL, per germline. This chain's CDR3 is CASSQDPGQTEAFF. The CDR3 DNA follows: TGCGCCAGCAGCCAAGATCCAGGGCAAACTGAAGCTTTCTTT.